Detailed here is one T cell receptor beta chain. Its specificity is unknown. The data stem from a study of shared clonotypes between healthy human individuals. Whole-study results and caveats: Even with large depth, rarefaction showed that sorted-subset sequencing was incomplete. Only blood was sampled, and tissue TCR repertoires likely differ from blood ones.

V trimming: 8 bases; J trimming: 1 base; junction bases outside the gene matches: 7. The CDR3 runs 15 residues. From germline, CDR1 is SNHLY and CDR2 FYNNEI. Execution of the assay was at deep level. Clones were read by immunoSEQ multiplex PCR, and TCRdb kept only the in-frame ones, dropping some. This sample has 950,000 to 1,100,000 clones, with around 78% found just once. The chain recombines TRBV2 with TRBJ2-5; 10 nucleotides match TRBD2. Material: memory CD4+ T cells from PBMCs. Stated subset: CD45RA-negative fraction. The origin of this receptor is a man aged 18 to 35 in good health. Some clones in this sample may be carry-over from other donors' samples. CDR3 in amino acids: CASRRTSGFQETQYF. The CDR3 region has the DNA TGTGCCAGCCGTAGGACTAGCGGTTTCCAAGAGACCCAGTACTTC.